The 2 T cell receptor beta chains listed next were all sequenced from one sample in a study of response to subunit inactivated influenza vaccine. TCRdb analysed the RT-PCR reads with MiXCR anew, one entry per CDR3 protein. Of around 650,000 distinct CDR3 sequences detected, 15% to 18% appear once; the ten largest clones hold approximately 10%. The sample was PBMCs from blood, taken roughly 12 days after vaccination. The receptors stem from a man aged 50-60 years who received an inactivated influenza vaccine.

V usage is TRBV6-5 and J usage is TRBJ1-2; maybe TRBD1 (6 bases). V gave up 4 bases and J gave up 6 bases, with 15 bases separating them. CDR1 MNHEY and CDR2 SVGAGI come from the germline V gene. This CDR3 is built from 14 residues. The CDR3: CASSSAGRGNGYTF. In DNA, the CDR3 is TGTGCCAGCAGTTCAGCGGGCAGGGGTAATGGCTACACCTTC.

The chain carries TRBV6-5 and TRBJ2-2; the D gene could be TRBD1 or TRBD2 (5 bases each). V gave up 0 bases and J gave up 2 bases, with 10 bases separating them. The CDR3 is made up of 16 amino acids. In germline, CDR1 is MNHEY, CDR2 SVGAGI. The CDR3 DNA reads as TGTGCCAGCAGTTACTCGCAGGGACCCAACACCGGGGAGCTGTTTTTT. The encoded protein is CASSYSQGPNTGELFF.